The 16 T cell receptor beta chains reported below all come from one sample, sequenced in a study of T cells in Graves' hyperthyroidism and ophthalmopathy. From RNA transcripts, TCR beta CDR3 regions were amplified. The HTBI primer set was used in a first-round RT-PCR of the TCR CDR3. TCRdb re-analysed the multiplex PCR reads in MiXCR, keeping a single row per CDR3 protein. The sample shows about 690,000 distinct CDR3 sequences, roughly 17% of them seen only once. The sample consisted of blood. The source is a man over 45 with Graves' hyperthyroidism.

The chain employs TRBV28 and TRBJ1-5, with D perhaps TRBD1 (5 bases). This CDR3 is built from 15 residues. CDR1 is MDHEN, CDR2 SYDVKM, per germline. V lost 5 bases and J lost 0, with 11 bases in between. The CDR3 DNA reads TGTGCCAGCAGTACCGGGACGTATAGCAATCAGCCCCAGCATTTT. Protein sequence: CASSTGTYSNQPQHF.

This clonotype was counted a few times. DNA for the CDR3: TGCGCCAGCAGCCCCATAGGCTACACTGAAGCTTTCTTT. This sequence encodes CASSPIGYTEAFF. The chain carries TRBV5-1 and TRBJ1-1; no clear D. Germline assignment: CDR1 SGHRS and CDR2 YFSETQ. Between the trimmed V and J ends, which lost 4 bases and 3 bases, there was a span of 10 bases. This CDR3 is built from 13 residues. The variable domain in full, completed from reference TRBV5-1 and TRBJ1-1, reads KAGVTQTPRYLIKTRGQQVTLSCSPISGHRSVSWYQQTPGQGLQFLFEYFSETQRNKGNFPGRFSGRQFSNSRSEMNVSTLELGDSALYLCASSPIGYTEAFFGQGTRLTVV.

This clonotype appeared a few times. The gene calls are TRBV7-9 and TRBJ2-4; perhaps TRBD2 as D (5 bases). The CDR3 spans 16 residues. V lost 4 bases, J lost 0 bases, and 13 bases lay in between. From germline, CDR1 is SEHNR and CDR2 FQNEAQ (reference sequence). The CDR3 region is CASSWNPGVAKNIQYF. CDR3 coding DNA: TGTGCCAGCAGCTGGAATCCCGGGGTAGCCAAAAACATTCAGTACTTC.

This clonotype occurred a few times. This chain uses TRBV12-3 or TRBV12-4 with TRBJ2-2; 7 positions match TRBD2. J was trimmed by 1 base and V by 4 bases; bases with no gene match: 6. The CDR3 totals 16 residues. The CDR3: CASSSRLAQNTGELFF. The CDR3 bases are TGTGCCAGCAGTTCCCGACTAGCACAGAACACCGGGGAGCTGTTTTTT.

This clonotype has more than one count but fewer than ten. This sequence joins TRBV6-1 and TRBJ1-4; D may be TRBD1 (5 bases). The germline V gene has CDR1 MNHNS and CDR2 SASEGT. V lost 3 bases, J lost 7 bases, and 12 bases lay in between. The CDR3 extends over 14 amino acids. CDR3 region: CASSDIWGLEKLFF. The CDR3 bases are TGTGCCAGCAGTGACATTTGGGGCCTTGAAAAACTGTTTTTT.

The chain links TRBV14 to TRBJ1-1, with D perhaps TRBD1 (5 bases). The CDR3 is made up of 15 amino acids. The germline gives CDR1 SGHDN, CDR2 FVKESK. Trimming took 4 bases from V and 4 from J, leaving 16 bases between them. CDR3 bases: TGTGCCAGCAGCCGTCTCCAGGGCGTGGGCACTGAAGCTTTCTTT. It codes for CASSRLQGVGTEAFF. Filled out from reference TRBV14 and TRBJ1-1, the complete variable domain reads EAGVTQFPSHSVIEKGQTVTLRCDPISGHDNLYWYRRVMGKEIKFLLHFVKESKQDESGMPNNRFLAERTGGTYSTLKVQPAELEDSGVYFCASSRLQGVGTEAFFGQGTRLTVV.

The V and J genes are TRBV28 and TRBJ1-3; D ambiguous. Germline V gives CDR1 MDHEN, CDR2 SYDVKM. The V end lost 3 bases, the J end lost 1 base, and 7 bases lay between the germline ends. The CDR3 has 14 residues. CDR3 coding DNA: TGTGCCAGCAGTTTGAGTGATTCTGGAAACACCATATATTTT. Translated, it gives CASSLSDSGNTIYF.

This clonotype has at least ten counts. The CDR3 nucleotides read TGTGCCAGCAGATTACGCGGGGCGTCAGATACGCAGTATTTT. This codes for CASRLRGASDTQYF. The V call is TRBV2, the J call TRBJ2-3; D might be TRBD2 (6 bases). The germline V gene has CDR1 SNHLY and CDR2 FYNNEI. Trimming took 6 bases from V and 4 from J, leaving 14 bases between them. This CDR3 region has 14 residues.

This clonotype was observed a few times. The chain combines TRBV10-3 with TRBJ2-2; perhaps TRBD2 as D (5 bases). Trimming pared 3 bases from V and 0 bases from J, leaving 17 bases between. This CDR3 comprises 18 residues. Germline-derived CDR1 and CDR2 are ENHRY and SYGVKD. The DNA for the CDR3 is TGTGCCATCAGTGATTTAGTTGGAGGCCCAACGAACACCGGGGAGCTGTTTTTT. As protein: CAISDLVGGPTNTGELFF.

The table lists this clonotype with a few counts. This chain uses TRBV5-1 with TRBJ2-3; a weak D match, TRBD2 (6 bases). The CDR3 contains 15 residues. CDR1 is SGHRS and CDR2 is YFSETQ in the germline V gene. Trimming cost V 1 base and J 6 bases, with 15 bases left between them. The CDR3: CASSLLGGIGDTQYF. In DNA, the CDR3 is TGCGCCAGCAGCTTGTTAGGCGGGATCGGCGATACGCAGTATTTT.

This clonotype was picked up many times. V gene TRBV10-2 combines with J gene TRBJ2-1, with D perhaps TRBD2 (5 bases). V gave up 8 bases and J gave up 5 bases, with 13 bases separating them. This CDR3 contains 13 residues. Germline values: CDR1 WSHSY, CDR2 SAAADI. CDR3 loop: CASVGEIHNEQFF. In DNA form, the CDR3 reads TGCGCCAGCGTCGGGGAGATCCACAATGAGCAGTTCTTC.

The chain is built from TRBV11-2 and TRBJ2-2; 12 nucleotides match TRBD1. Trimming removed 5 bases from V and 6 bases from J; junction bases left unmatched: 4. Germline V gene lookup returns CDR1 SGHAT and CDR2 FQNNGV. This CDR3 is built from 15 residues. The DNA for the CDR3 is TGTGCCAGCAGCGTGGGACAGGGGGCAGCCGGGGAGCTGTTTTTT. It encodes CASSVGQGAAGELFF.

This clonotype was seen repeatedly, ten times or more. The chain joins TRBV2 to TRBJ2-5; D possibly corresponds to TRBD1 (6 bases). Per germline, CDR1 SNHLY and CDR2 FYNNEI. The CDR3 loop spans 14 amino acids. Deletions cut 6 bases from V and 3 bases from J, with 14 bases between. CDR3 DNA: TGTGCCAGCAGGGACCCCGACAGGAAAGAGACCCAGTACTTC. It codes for CASRDPDRKETQYF. Based on the CDR3 plus reference TRBV2 and TRBJ2-5, the full variable domain is EPEVTQTPSHQVTQMGQEVILRCVPISNHLYFYWYRQILGQKVEFLVSFYNNEISEKSEIFDDQFSVERPDGSNFTLKIRSTKLEDSAMYFCASRDPDRKETQYFGPGTRLLVL.

The CDR3 region is CSVGTSVTYEQYF. Written as DNA, the CDR3 is TGCAGTGTCGGGACTAGCGTTACGTACGAGCAGTACTTC. The J gene is TRBJ2-7, the V gene TRBV20-1, with 10 bases aligning to TRBD2. This CDR3 is 13 amino acids long. Germline V gene lookup returns CDR1 DFQATT and CDR2 SNEGSKA (reference sequence). Losses at the gene ends were 7 bases for V and 4 bases for J; bases not matched to a gene: 7.

This sequence joins TRBV4-1 and TRBJ2-1, with D possibly being TRBD1 (8 bases). Germline V gene lookup returns CDR1 MGHRA and CDR2 YSYEKL. The ends were cut back, 1 base at V and 7 bases at J, with 17 bases in the middle. The CDR3 contains 16 residues. The CDR3 sequence is CASSQAGQGGVNEQFF. In DNA form, the CDR3 reads TGCGCCAGCAGCCAAGCAGGACAGGGAGGGGTTAATGAGCAGTTCTTC.

The chain links TRBV24-1 to TRBJ1-1; possibly TRBD1 for D (6 bases). Trimming cost V 4 bases and J 11 bases, with 19 bases left between them. This CDR3 has 14 residues. The V gene's germline CDR1 is KGHDR and CDR2 SFDVKD. The CDR3 loop is CATSDPAHRDTAFF. DNA for the CDR3: TGTGCCACCAGTGACCCCGCTCACAGGGATACGGCTTTCTTT.